Presented here are 32 T cell receptor beta chains from one specimen sequenced in a study of CD8+CD57+ T cells in acquired aplastic anemia. All sequencing subjects had displayed CD8+CD57+ cell expansion on flow cytometry. Both TCR beta VDJ combination and CDR3 sequence profiling were carried out. Genomic DNA was the template for this profiling. TCRdb re-called the reads with MiXCR, one entry per CDR3 protein. In the table there are roughly 170,000 distinct CDR3 sequences, 45% to 60% of which are singletons. Sequenced input: sorted CD4+, CD8+, or CD8+CD57+ T cells (not recorded which) from PBMCs. The receptors derive from a human donor with aplastic anemia.

This clonotype appeared a single time. This rearrangement joins TRBV11-2 to TRBJ2-1; TRBD2 agrees at 13 bases. The CDR3 extends over 15 amino acids. The germline V gene encodes CDR1 SGHAT and CDR2 FQNNGV. V lost 3 bases to trimming and J lost 14 bases; unmatched junction nucleotides: 10. The CDR3 reads CASSFRTSGGGNKFF. DNA for the CDR3: TGTGCCAGCAGCTTTCGAACTAGCGGGGGGGGCAACAAGTTCTTC.

V gene TRBV20-1 combines with J gene TRBJ2-7, with D perhaps matching TRBD1 (6 bases). The CDR3 has 13 amino acids. Germline V gene sequence: CDR1 DFQATT, CDR2 SNEGSKA (reference sequence). Between the trimmed V and J ends, which lost 6 bases and 4 bases, there was a span of 16 bases. In nucleotides, the CDR3 is TGCAGTGCCGTGCAGGGGTTTCCTTACGAGCAGTACTTC. It translates to CSAVQGFPYEQYF.

This clonotype was picked up many times. This rearrangement joins TRBV20-1 to TRBJ1-4, with D possibly being TRBD1 (5 bases). Germline values: CDR1 DFQATT, CDR2 SNEGSKA (reference sequence). V was clipped by 3 bases and J by 6 bases, with 17 bases between them. This CDR3 has 15 residues. CDR3 nucleotides: TGCAGTGCTAGCCCCTTGGCAGGGTCGCATGAAAAACTGTTTTTT. Its protein product is CSASPLAGSHEKLFF.

This chain links TRBV7-9 with TRBJ1-3, with D hard to call. This CDR3 is built from 11 residues. Germline CDR1 SEHNR, CDR2 FQNEAQ (reference sequence). Trimming stripped 3 bases from V and 3 bases from J, with 0 bases between. CDR3 nucleotides: TGTGCCAGCAGCTTTGGAAACACCATATATTTT. The encoded protein is CASSFGNTIYF.

The genes are TRBV11-2 and TRBJ1-6; 9 nucleotides agree with TRBD1. Germline values: CDR1 SGHAT, CDR2 FQNNGV. The CDR3 contains 16 residues. Germline trimming cut 2 bases from V and 6 bases from J; bases unmatched to any gene: 5. This CDR3 reads CASSLSDRGVNSPLHF. The CDR3 nucleotides read TGTGCCAGCAGCTTAAGCGACAGGGGGGTTAATTCACCCCTCCACTTT.

V gene TRBV5-1 combines with J gene TRBJ1-1; D is perhaps TRBD1 (5 bases). The CDR3 length is 15 residues. Looked up from germline, CDR1 is SGHRS and CDR2 is YFSETQ. V was shortened by 7 bases and J by 0 bases, with 16 bases between the two germline ends. For the CDR3, the DNA is TGCGCCAGCTCCCTAATGGGGGGAATGAACACTGAAGCTTTCTTT. Translating gives CASSLMGGMNTEAFF.

This CDR3 reads CASSRDREITEAFF. DNA of the CDR3: TGTGCCAGCAGCCGGGACAGGGAGATCACTGAAGCTTTCTTT. The chain uses TRBV7-9 and TRBJ1-1; 9 bases map to TRBD1. The CDR3 is made up of 14 amino acids. The trim removed 5 bases at V and 4 bases at J, leaving 5 bases unmatched. CDR1 is SEHNR, CDR2 FQNEAQ, per germline (reference sequence).

V is TRBV2 and J is TRBJ2-4; 8 bases agree with TRBD2. The CDR3 sequence is 14 residues long. V dropped 5 bases and J dropped 10; count of bases not matched to a gene: 10. Germline V gives CDR1 SNHLY, CDR2 FYNNEI. The CDR3 protein is CASSFGGAVYIQYF. The DNA for the CDR3 is TGTGCCAGCAGTTTCGGGGGGGCCGTCTATATTCAGTACTTC. The variable domain in full, with the rest retrieved from reference TRBV2 and TRBJ2-4, is EPEVTQTPSHQVTQMGQEVILRCVPISNHLYFYWYRQILGQKVEFLVSFYNNEISEKSEIFDDQFSVERPDGSNFTLKIRSTKLEDSAMYFCASSFGGAVYIQYFGAGTRLSVL.

This clonotype was recorded many times. A junction boundary mismatches the germline segment, possibly from a read error. The chain couples TRBV19 to TRBJ2-7; TRBD1 matches 8 bases. Germline CDR1 is LNHDA and CDR2 is SQIVND (reference sequence). The CDR3 has 14 residues. As DNA, the CDR3 is TGCGCCAGCAGCATGGGACAGGCAACCTACGAGCAGTACTTC. Translation gives CASSMGQATYEQYF.

The V call is TRBV19, the J call TRBJ1-1; D is uncertain. Trimming removed 5 bases at V and 11 bases at J, with 6 bases between. The CDR3 runs 9 residues. Germline values: CDR1 LNHDA, CDR2 SQIVND (reference sequence). The CDR3 DNA sequence: TGTGCCAGTAGTTATCCGGCTTTCTTT. Its protein is CASSYPAFF. The whole variable domain, remainder taken from reference TRBV19 and TRBJ1-1, is DGGITQSPKYLFRKEGQNVTLSCEQNLNHDAMYWYRQDPGQGLRLIYYSQIVNDFQKGDIAEGYSVSREKKESFPLTVTSAQKNPTAFYLCASSYPAFFGQGTRLTVV.

This chain joins TRBV11-2 and TRBJ2-3, with TRBD2 identical over 12 bases. Germline lookup yields CDR1 SGHAT and CDR2 FQNNGV. The CDR3 extends over 16 amino acids. After removal of 4 bases from V and 2 bases from J, the junction contained 4 bases not matched to a gene. The CDR3 spells CASSSGLAGLTDTQYF. The CDR3, as DNA: TGTGCCAGCAGCTCGGGACTAGCGGGCCTCACAGATACGCAGTATTTT.

The chain uses TRBV2 and TRBJ2-3, with 9 bases that match TRBD2. J was trimmed by 8 bases and V by 2 bases; bases with no gene match: 5. Germline CDR1 SNHLY, CDR2 FYNNEI. This CDR3 has 14 amino acids. For the CDR3, the DNA is TGTGCCAGCAGTGAACTAGCGGGATTAGCTACGCAGTATTTT. This gives the protein CASSELAGLATQYF.

On this clonotype itself: A read error may explain this, as a much larger clone is one base away. The chain joins TRBV6-1 to TRBJ1-6; D is unresolved. The germline CDR1 and CDR2 sequences are MNHNS and SASEGT. The CDR3 loop spans 15 amino acids. This CDR3 is CASRLGVLHNSPFHF. CDR3 in DNA: TGTGCCAGCAGGCTCGGCGTGCTACATAATTCACCCTTCCACTTT.

A word on this clonotype: A much larger clone lies one base from this, so it may be a read error. This chain joins TRBV7-2 and TRBJ1-2, with D unresolved. This CDR3 spans 13 amino acids. CDR1 is SGHTA, CDR2 FQGNSA, per germline. Trimming shortened V by 4 bases and J by 3 bases, and 9 bases separated the two germline ends. This chain's CDR3 is CASSSNRDYGYTF. The DNA for the CDR3 is TGTGCCAGCAGCTCGAACCGGGACTATGGCTACACCTTC.

This clonotype has more than one count but fewer than ten. V is TRBV10-3 and J is TRBJ2-3; D is undetermined. CDR1 and CDR2 from the germline V gene are ENHRY and SYGVKD. The CDR3 loop spans 11 amino acids. The V end was cut by 10 bases, the J end by 2 bases, with 7 bases between. Here the CDR3 reads CATTDTDTQYF. CDR3 DNA: TGTGCCACGACCGACACAGATACGCAGTATTTT.

The V and J genes are TRBV19 and TRBJ1-2; D remains unclear. This CDR3 is built from 14 residues. Per germline, CDR1 LNHDA and CDR2 SQIVND (reference sequence). V was shortened by 2 bases and J by 2 bases, with 9 bases between the two germline ends. The DNA of the CDR3 is TGTGCCAGTAGTATATCTGCCAGCAACTATGGCTACACCTTC. This sequence encodes CASSISASNYGYTF.

Ten or more counts support this clonotype. This chain joins TRBV15 and TRBJ1-3, with no clear D. The V end lost 0 bases, the J end lost 2 bases, and 11 bases lay between the germline ends. Per the germline V gene, CDR1 is LNHNV and CDR2 is YYDKDF (reference sequence). CDR3 length: 16 residues. The CDR3 protein is CATSRDISGAGNTIYF. The CDR3 DNA follows: TGTGCCACCAGCAGAGATATAAGCGGGGCTGGAAACACCATATATTTT.

The genes are TRBV10-3 and TRBJ1-5, with a weak D call TRBD1 (6 bases). Trimming shortened V by 2 bases and J by 5 bases, and 13 bases separated the two germline ends. Germline V gene sequence: CDR1 ENHRY, CDR2 SYGVKD. The length of the CDR3 is 15 residues. Here the CDR3 reads CAISEQGQGYQPQHF. The CDR3 DNA reads as TGTGCCATCAGTGAGCAGGGGCAAGGTTATCAGCCCCAGCATTTT.

The CDR3 DNA is TGTGCCAGCAGGGAAAGTCCCGGGACAGGGACTGAGCAGTTCTTC. It encodes CASRESPGTGTEQFF. V is TRBV2 and J is TRBJ2-1; 9 bases agree with TRBD1. The CDR3 spans 15 residues. The ends lost 6 bases at V and 9 bases at J; junction bases unmatched: 12. The V gene's germline CDR1 is SNHLY and CDR2 FYNNEI.

The chain couples TRBV6-1 to TRBJ1-3; 7 nucleotides match TRBD1. Germline-derived CDR1 and CDR2 are MNHNS and SASEGT. Trimming removed 9 bases from V and 0 bases from J; junction bases left unmatched: 17. This CDR3 region has 18 residues. The CDR3 here is CASRTGPKTKASGNTIYF. Written as DNA, the CDR3 is TGTGCCAGTAGGACAGGTCCGAAGACCAAAGCCTCTGGAAACACCATATATTTT.

At least ten counts were recorded for this clonotype. This rearrangement joins TRBV19 to TRBJ2-5; D perhaps matches TRBD1 (6 bases). CDR1 is LNHDA, CDR2 SQIVND, per germline (reference sequence). V was clipped by 7 bases and J by 7 bases, with 16 bases between them. This CDR3 is built from 13 residues. The CDR3 here is CASMEQGGLTQYF. CDR3 coding DNA: TGTGCCAGTATGGAACAGGGTGGTTTGACCCAGTACTTC.

This chain joins TRBV7-6 and TRBJ2-7; possibly TRBD2 for D (5 bases). The V gene lost 2 bases and the J gene lost 5 bases, with 10 bases spanning the gap. From germline, CDR1 is SGHVS and CDR2 FNYEAQ. CDR3 size: 13 residues. CDR3 in DNA: TGTGCCAGCAGCTTATGGACTGACGACGAGCAGTACTTC. Translated, it gives CASSLWTDDEQYF.

This clonotype was detected a few times. This sequence joins TRBV12-3 or TRBV12-4 and TRBJ2-7, with unresolved D. V lost 0 bases to trimming and J lost 2 bases, with 11 bases between them. This CDR3 region has 15 residues. The CDR3 DNA follows: TGTGCCAGCAGTTTAGCTTTGTTCATTACCTACGAGCAGTACTTC. The encoded protein is CASSLALFITYEQYF.

The V and J genes are TRBV7-2 and TRBJ2-5, with D possibly TRBD2 on 6 matching bases. The CDR3 has 14 amino acids. Looked up from germline, CDR1 is SGHTA and CDR2 is FQGNSA. V was shortened by 3 bases and J by 8 bases, with 16 bases between the two germline ends. The CDR3 protein is CASSLVESAGTQYF. CDR3 sequence (DNA): TGTGCCAGCAGCTTGGTAGAGTCGGCGGGAACCCAGTACTTC.

This clonotype occurred many times. The rearrangement links TRBV5-5 to TRBJ2-1; D is possibly TRBD1 or TRBD2 (7 bases each). Trimming cost V 1 base and J 6 bases, with 17 bases left between them. Germline assignment: CDR1 SGHKS and CDR2 YYEKEE (reference sequence). The CDR3 runs 16 residues. The CDR3 nucleotides read TGTGCCAGCAGCTTGACAGGGGAGGGATACGGCAATGAGCAGTTCTTC. Translated, it gives CASSLTGEGYGNEQFF.

As concerns this clonotype: A read error is possible here, since a much larger clone lies one base away. The rearrangement uses TRBV12-3 or TRBV12-4 and TRBJ2-7, with D perhaps TRBD2 (5 bases). V gave up 5 bases and J gave up 4 bases, with 21 bases separating them. The CDR3 runs 16 residues. The CDR3 sequence is CASSVPEKEWRYEQYF. The CDR3 bases are TGTGCCAGCAGTGTGCCCGAAAAGGAGTGGAGGTACGAGCAGTACTTC.

This clonotype was recorded only once. The chain uses TRBV7-8 and TRBJ2-3; D perhaps matches TRBD1 (5 bases). The germline V and J ends were trimmed by 2 bases and 2 bases, with 11 bases remaining between them. Germline assignment: CDR1 SGHVS and CDR2 FQNEAQ. The CDR3 runs to 15 residues. The CDR3 DNA sequence: TGTGCCAGCAGCTTATTGGTAGGGGCCACAGATACGCAGTATTTT. Protein product: CASSLLVGATDTQYF.

The chain combines TRBV3-1 with TRBJ2-3, with TRBD2 matching over 9 bases. With 4 bases clipped from V and 4 bases from J, the junction kept 6 bases outside the gene matches. Germline V CDR1 and CDR2: LGHDT, YNNKEL (reference sequence). CDR3 length: 15 amino acids. The CDR3 loop reads CASSPRTSAADTQYF. The DNA of the CDR3 is TGTGCCAGCAGCCCAAGGACTAGCGCTGCAGATACGCAGTATTTT.

In this sample, this clonotype turned up many times. The chain couples TRBV12-3 or TRBV12-4 to TRBJ1-1, with D maybe TRBD1 (6 bases). The CDR3 is 14 residues long. The V gene lost 4 bases and the J gene lost 5 bases, with 14 bases spanning the gap. DNA of the CDR3: TGTGCCAGCAGTTCATCGGACAGAGGGACTGAAGCTTTCTTT. Translation: CASSSSDRGTEAFF.

This clonotype has more than one count but fewer than ten. The rearrangement links TRBV6-1 to TRBJ2-3, with a weak D call TRBD2 (6 bases). Per the germline V gene, CDR1 is MNHNS and CDR2 is SASEGT. Trimming removed 6 bases at V and 0 bases at J, with 13 bases between. This CDR3 has 15 residues. CDR3 sequence reads: CASRGTPRSTDTQYF. The DNA of the CDR3 is TGTGCCAGCAGGGGGACTCCCCGAAGCACAGATACGCAGTATTTT.

The chain joins TRBV10-2 to TRBJ2-1, with 10 bases matching TRBD2. V dropped 6 bases and J dropped 2; count of bases not matched to a gene: 10. The germline gives CDR1 WSHSY, CDR2 SAAADI. This CDR3 is built from 17 residues. CDR3 amino acids: CASSEELAGFPYNEQFF. The CDR3 DNA reads as TGCGCCAGCAGCGAAGAACTAGCGGGATTCCCCTACAATGAGCAGTTCTTC.

The sample holds a few counts of this clonotype. V gene TRBV30 combines with J gene TRBJ1-1; tentatively, D is TRBD1 (6 bases). This CDR3 region has 12 residues. CDR1 is GTSNPN and CDR2 is SVGIG in the germline V gene (reference sequence). Trimming pared 1 base from V and 5 bases from J, leaving 8 bases between. This CDR3 reads CAWSGGRTEAFF. CDR3 nucleotide sequence: TGTGCCTGGAGTGGGGGGCGGACTGAAGCTTTCTTT.